This T cell receptor (beta chain) was captured in a study of CD8+ T cells in alopecia areata. Study in general: The study gave treated patients oral tofacitinib at 5 to 10 mg twice daily. Treatment with tofacitinib (6 to 18 months) was followed by 6 months off drug.

Treatment denoted: oral pan-JAK inhibitor, 5-10 mg twice daily. Note on this clone: Its target is not known.

Germline trimming cut 4 bases from V and 1 base from J; bases unmatched to any gene: 9. Germline V CDR1 and CDR2: GTSNPN, SVGIG (reference sequence). The CDR3 extends over 16 amino acids. Study-wide results and limits: For lesional scalp, especially alopecia totalis/universalis, clonality was higher than in normal scalp. In scalp and blood during tofacitinib, many expanded lesional clones persisted.

In each case, RNA was isolated and then reverse transcribed into cDNA as the sequencing template. Assay used: immunoSEQ multiplex PCR; TCRdb lists only in-frame clones, some missing. This sample carries about 280,000 clones, 55% to 70% of them seen once, and the ten largest clones take less than 2%. The sequence was collected from a human donor with alopecia areata. Sequencing used CD4+ T cells sorted from blood, obtained at week 24, from a patient treated with tofacitinib. The V gene is TRBV30, the J gene TRBJ2-4; TRBD2 matches 8 bases. The DNA of the CDR3 is TGTGCCTGGACCTCCCGGGGGGGTTCGGCCAAAAACATTCAGTACTTC. It specifies CAWTSRGGSAKNIQYF.